The T cell receptor beta chain under discussion was sequenced for a study of T-cell memory formation after mild COVID-19 (TCRdb year 2021). As for the study more broadly: Most TCR sequence clusters were specific to one of the two donors. T-cell clones expanding and contracting after mild COVID-19 in a couple of donors were tracked by longitudinal TCRalpha and TCRbeta repertoire sequencing. Two young, previously healthy adult volunteers made up the cohort, one male and one female.

This sample was sequenced with an Illumina NovaSeq 6000. TCRalpha and TCRbeta cDNA libraries were built by 5'RACE with constant-segment primers, adding sample barcodes and unique molecular identifiers. RNA was extracted from every sample with Trizol reagent. The libraries were amplified in two PCR steps, and the second step added a second sample barcode and Illumina TruSeq adapters. Libraries were sequenced on an Illumina NovaSeq with 2 x 150 bp paired-end reads. The study's processing was this. Demultiplexing of reads and collapsing into UMI-guided consensus sequences were performed with migec v1.2.7. Using mixcr v2.1.11, UMI consensuses were aligned to TRA and TRB V and J templates and then assembled into clonotypes. A clonotype was counted as expanded or contracted only if both edgeR and NoisET called the change significant, with noise models trained on biological replicates. For edgeR calls, the thresholds were a false discovery rate-adjusted p below 0.01 and a log2 fold-change of 1. PCA with hierarchical clustering of max-normalized trajectories of the 1000 most abundant clonotypes was used as exploratory dynamics analysis. The CD4 or CD8 phenotype of responding clones was assigned using the separately sequenced CD4+ and CD8+ repertoires. In TCRdb, the public reads were trimmed at Q25 with fastp and aligned with MiXCR, with productive beta chains retained. Entries are consolidated by CDR3 protein sequence, retaining the most common genes and DNA. The V and J calls follow TCRdb's processing rather than the paper's. The sample has 160,000 or so distinct CDR3 sequences on record, around a third of them singletons. The ten largest clones take up around 13% of the sample.

Comments on this clonotype: Its antigen remains unidentified. There are no base qualities to consult, and no much larger clone falls within one base.

The research as a whole found: Some responding clones were found in pre-infection memory, which suggests that pre-existing cross-reactive memory T cells took part in the SARS-CoV-2 response. Contracting CD4+ clones were found mainly in CM and EM memory subsets, while CD8+ clones were enriched in EMRA. Only a couple of mild cases were covered in the study, and larger cohorts including severe cases with pre-infection samples were considered necessary. From day 15 to 85, contracting clones showed balanced CD4/CD8 phenotypes, whereas a second wave of clones that expanded from day 15 to 37 leaned towards CD4+. SARS-CoV-2 specificity of the second-wave clones peaking on day 37 was not confirmed.

PBMCs were isolated by Ficoll-Paque density gradient centrifugation. This clonotype was sampled from an adult woman who had mild COVID-19 (a few samples of this study predate the infection). The sample titles of this study are shuffled in the database, so cell type and time point are left out; the donor was told from shared clones. The sequencing sample was made of PBMCs or a T cell subset sorted from them (not recorded which).

CDR3 region: CASSLGTGSTDTQYF. The DNA reads as follows: TGTGCCAGCAGCTTAGGGACAGGGAGCACAGATACGCAGTATTTT. The chain is made from TRBV7-9 and TRBJ2-3; 8 bases in the middle match TRBD1. CDR1 and CDR2, looked up from the germline V gene (reference sequence), are SEHNR and FQNEAQ. Counted from cysteine to phenylalanine, this CDR3 has 15 amino acids. The CDR3 DNA has 45 bases and is translated from base 1. Germline trimming: 1 base from V, 0 bases from J; junction bases outside gene matches: 0.